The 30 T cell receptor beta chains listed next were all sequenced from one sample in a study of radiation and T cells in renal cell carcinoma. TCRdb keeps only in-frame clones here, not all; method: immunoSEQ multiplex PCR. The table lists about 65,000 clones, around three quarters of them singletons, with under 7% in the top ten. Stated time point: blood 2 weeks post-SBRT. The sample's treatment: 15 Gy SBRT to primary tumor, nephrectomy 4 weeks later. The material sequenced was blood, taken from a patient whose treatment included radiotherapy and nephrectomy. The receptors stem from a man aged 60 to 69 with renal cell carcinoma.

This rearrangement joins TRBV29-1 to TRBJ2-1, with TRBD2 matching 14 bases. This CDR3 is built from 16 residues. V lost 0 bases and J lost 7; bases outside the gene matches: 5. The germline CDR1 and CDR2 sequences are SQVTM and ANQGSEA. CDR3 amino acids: CSVEEGGTSGRNEQFF. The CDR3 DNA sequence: TGCAGCGTTGAAGAAGGGGGGACTAGCGGGAGAAATGAGCAGTTCTTC.

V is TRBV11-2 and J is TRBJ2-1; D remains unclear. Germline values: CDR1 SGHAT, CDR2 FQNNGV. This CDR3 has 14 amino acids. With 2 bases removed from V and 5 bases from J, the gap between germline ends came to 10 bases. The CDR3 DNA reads TGTGCCAGCAGCTTAAGTCCAGGTAACAATGAGCAGTTCTTC. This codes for CASSLSPGNNEQFF.

The CDR3 coding sequence is TGCGCCAGCAGCTGGACAGGGTTCGGCAATCAGCCCCAGCATTTT. Protein sequence: CASSWTGFGNQPQHF. The chain employs TRBV5-1 and TRBJ1-5, with 8 bases identical to TRBD1. The V gene's germline CDR1 is SGHRS and CDR2 YFSETQ. The CDR3 sequence is 15 residues long. V was pared by 3 bases and J by 2 bases, with 4 bases of the junction left unmatched.

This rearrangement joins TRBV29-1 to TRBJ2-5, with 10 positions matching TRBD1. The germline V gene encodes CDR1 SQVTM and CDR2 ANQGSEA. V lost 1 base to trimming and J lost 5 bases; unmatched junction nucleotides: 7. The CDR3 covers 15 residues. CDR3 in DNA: TGCAGCGTTGAAGCGACAGGGGGCATCACGGAGACCCAGTACTTC. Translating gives CSVEATGGITETQYF.

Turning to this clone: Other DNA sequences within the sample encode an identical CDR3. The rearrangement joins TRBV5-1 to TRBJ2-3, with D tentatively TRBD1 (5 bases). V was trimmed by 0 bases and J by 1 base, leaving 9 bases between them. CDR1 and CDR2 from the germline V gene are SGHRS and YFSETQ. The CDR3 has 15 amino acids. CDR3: CASSLGRGGTDTQYF. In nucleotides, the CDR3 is TGCGCCAGCAGCTTGGGAAGGGGCGGCACAGATACGCAGTATTTT.

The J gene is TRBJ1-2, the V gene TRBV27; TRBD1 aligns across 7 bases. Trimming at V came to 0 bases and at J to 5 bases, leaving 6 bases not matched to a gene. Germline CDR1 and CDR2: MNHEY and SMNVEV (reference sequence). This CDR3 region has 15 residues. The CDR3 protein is CASSLSGQPLYGYTF. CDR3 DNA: TGTGCCAGCAGTTTATCGGGACAGCCACTATATGGCTACACCTTC.

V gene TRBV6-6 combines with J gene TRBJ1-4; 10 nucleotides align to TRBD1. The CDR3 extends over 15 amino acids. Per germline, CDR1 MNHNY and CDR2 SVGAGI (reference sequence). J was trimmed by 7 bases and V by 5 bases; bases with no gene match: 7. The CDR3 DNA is TGTGCCAGCAGTCATGGACAGGGGGGATTTGAAAAACTGTTTTTT. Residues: CASSHGQGGFEKLFF.

The CDR3 coding sequence is TGCGCCAGCAGCTTGGTGTTTGGGGAGAACACTGAAGCTTTCTTT. It specifies CASSLVFGENTEAFF. The V call is TRBV5-1, the J call TRBJ1-1; no definite D call. The CDR3 covers 15 residues. Per germline, CDR1 SGHRS and CDR2 YFSETQ. The V gene lost 0 bases and the J gene lost 1 base, with 10 bases spanning the gap.

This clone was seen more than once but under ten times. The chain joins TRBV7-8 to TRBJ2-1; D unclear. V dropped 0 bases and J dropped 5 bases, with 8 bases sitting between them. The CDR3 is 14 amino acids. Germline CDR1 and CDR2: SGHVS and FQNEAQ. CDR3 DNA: TGTGCCAGCAGCTTAGCCCCCACGGACAATGAGCAGTTCTTC. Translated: CASSLAPTDNEQFF.

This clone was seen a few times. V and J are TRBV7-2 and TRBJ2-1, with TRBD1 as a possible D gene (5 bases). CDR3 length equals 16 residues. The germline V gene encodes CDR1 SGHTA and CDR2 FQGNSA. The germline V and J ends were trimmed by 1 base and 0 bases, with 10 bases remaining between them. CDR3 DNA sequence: TGTGCCAGCAGCTTAGAAGGGGCTAGCTCCTACAATGAGCAGTTCTTC. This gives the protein CASSLEGASSYNEQFF.

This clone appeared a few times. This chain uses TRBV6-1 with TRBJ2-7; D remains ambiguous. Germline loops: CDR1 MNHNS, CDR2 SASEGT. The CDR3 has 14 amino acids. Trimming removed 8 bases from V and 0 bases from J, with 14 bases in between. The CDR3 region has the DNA TGTGCCAGCGGACCCTCCTTACGCTCCTACGAGCAGTACTTC. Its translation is CASGPSLRSYEQYF.

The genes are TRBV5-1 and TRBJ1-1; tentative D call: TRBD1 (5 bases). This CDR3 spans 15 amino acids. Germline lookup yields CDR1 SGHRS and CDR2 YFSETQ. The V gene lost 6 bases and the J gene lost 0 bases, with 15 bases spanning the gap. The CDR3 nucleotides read TGCGCCAGCATATTACTGGGGGTTTTGAACACTGAAGCTTTCTTT. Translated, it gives CASILLGVLNTEAFF.

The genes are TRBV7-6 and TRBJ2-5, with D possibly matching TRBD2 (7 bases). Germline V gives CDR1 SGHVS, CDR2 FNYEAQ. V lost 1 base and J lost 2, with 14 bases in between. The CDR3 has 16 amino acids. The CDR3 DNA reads TGTGCCAGCAGCTTAGATGGGGGGGCAAGGCAAGAGACCCAGTACTTC. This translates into CASSLDGGARQETQYF.

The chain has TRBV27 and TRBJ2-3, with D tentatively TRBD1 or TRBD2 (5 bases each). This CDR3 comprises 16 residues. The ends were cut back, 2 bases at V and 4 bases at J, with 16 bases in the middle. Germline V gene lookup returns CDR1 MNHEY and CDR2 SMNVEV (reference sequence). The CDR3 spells CASSLERIGTSDTQYF. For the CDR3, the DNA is TGTGCCAGCAGTTTAGAACGAATTGGGACGTCAGATACGCAGTATTTT.

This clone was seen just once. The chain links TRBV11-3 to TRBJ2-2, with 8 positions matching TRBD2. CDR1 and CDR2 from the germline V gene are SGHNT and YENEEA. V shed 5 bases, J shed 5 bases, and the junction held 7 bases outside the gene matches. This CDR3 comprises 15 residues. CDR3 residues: CASSNERGQTGELFF. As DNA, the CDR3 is TGTGCCAGCAGCAACGAGCGGGGGCAGACCGGGGAGCTGTTTTTT.

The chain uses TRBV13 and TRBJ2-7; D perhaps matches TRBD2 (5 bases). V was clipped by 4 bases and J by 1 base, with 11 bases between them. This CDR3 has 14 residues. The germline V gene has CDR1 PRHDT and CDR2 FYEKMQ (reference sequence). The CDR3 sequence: CASSWRTGSYEQYF. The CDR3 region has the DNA TGTGCCAGCAGCTGGAGGACGGGATCCTACGAGCAGTACTTC. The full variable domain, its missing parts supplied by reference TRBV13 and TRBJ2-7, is AAGVIQSPRHLIKEKRETATLKCYPIPRHDTVYWYQQGPGQDPQFLISFYEKMQSDKGSIPDRFSAQQFSDYHSELNMSSLELGDSALYFCASSWRTGSYEQYFGPGTRLTVT.

CDR3 DNA: TGTGCCAGTTCGCCTAGCGGGATTACGAGCTCCTACGAGCAGTACGTC. The encoded protein is CASSPSGITSSYEQYV. The V and J genes are TRBV19 and TRBJ2-7, with TRBD2 identical over 9 bases. In germline, CDR1 is LNHDA, CDR2 SQIVND (reference sequence). V lost 8 bases and J lost 0; bases outside the gene matches: 11. The CDR3 contains 16 residues.

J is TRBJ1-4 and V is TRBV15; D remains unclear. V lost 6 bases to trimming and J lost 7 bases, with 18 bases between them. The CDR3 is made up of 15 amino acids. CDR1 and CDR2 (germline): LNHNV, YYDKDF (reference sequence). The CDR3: CATSGVGPPGEKLFF. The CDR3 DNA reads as TGTGCCACCAGTGGAGTCGGTCCTCCTGGTGAAAAACTGTTTTTT.

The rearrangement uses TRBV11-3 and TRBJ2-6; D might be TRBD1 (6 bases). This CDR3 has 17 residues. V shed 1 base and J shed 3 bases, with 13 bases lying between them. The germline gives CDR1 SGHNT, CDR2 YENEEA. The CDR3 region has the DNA TGTGCCAGCAGCTTAGGTGTGGGGGCCGATGGGGCCAACGTCCTGACTTTC. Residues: CASSLGVGADGANVLTF.

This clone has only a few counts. The CDR3 DNA is TGTGCCAGCAGCTTATCGGCGAACACTGAAGCTTTCTTT. Protein product: CASSLSANTEAFF. The rearrangement links TRBV11-1 to TRBJ1-1, with D uncertain. Germline loops: CDR1 SGHAT, CDR2 FQDESV (reference sequence). The CDR3 consists of 13 residues. Trimming removed 2 bases from V and 1 base from J, with 5 bases in between.

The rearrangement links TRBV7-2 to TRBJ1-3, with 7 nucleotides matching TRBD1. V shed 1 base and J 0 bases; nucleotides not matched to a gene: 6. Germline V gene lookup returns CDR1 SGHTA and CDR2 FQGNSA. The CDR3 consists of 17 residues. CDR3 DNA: TGTGCCAGCAGCTTAGTGGGACAGCTCTACTCTGGAAACACCATATATTTT. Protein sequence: CASSLVGQLYSGNTIYF.

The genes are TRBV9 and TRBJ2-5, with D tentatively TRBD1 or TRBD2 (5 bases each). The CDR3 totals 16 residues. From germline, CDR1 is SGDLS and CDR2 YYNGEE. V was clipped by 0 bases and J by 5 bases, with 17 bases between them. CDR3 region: CASSVDDRERGETQYF. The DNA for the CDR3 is TGTGCCAGCAGCGTAGACGACAGAGAGCGAGGGGAGACCCAGTACTTC.

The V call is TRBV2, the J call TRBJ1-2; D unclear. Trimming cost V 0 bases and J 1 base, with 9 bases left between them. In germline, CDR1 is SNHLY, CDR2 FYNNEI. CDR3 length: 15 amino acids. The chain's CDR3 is CASSEAGVLNYGYTF. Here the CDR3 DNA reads TGTGCCAGCAGTGAAGCTGGGGTACTTAACTATGGCTACACCTTC.

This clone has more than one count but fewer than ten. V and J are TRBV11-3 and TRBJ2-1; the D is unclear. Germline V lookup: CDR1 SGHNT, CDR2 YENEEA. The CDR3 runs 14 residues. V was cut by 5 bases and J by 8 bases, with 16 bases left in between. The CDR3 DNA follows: TGTGCCAGCAGCGCATACTATGGGGTGGATGAGCAGTTCTTC. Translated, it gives CASSAYYGVDEQFF.

CDR3 region: CASSESSGGAWETQYF. CDR3 coding DNA: TGCGCCAGCAGTGAGTCAAGCGGGGGGGCCTGGGAGACCCAGTACTTC. The chain links TRBV10-1 to TRBJ2-5; 10 bases map to TRBD2. The CDR3 has 16 amino acids. Germline V CDR1 and CDR2: WNHNN, SYGVQD (reference sequence). J was trimmed by 5 bases and V by 0 bases; bases with no gene match: 6.

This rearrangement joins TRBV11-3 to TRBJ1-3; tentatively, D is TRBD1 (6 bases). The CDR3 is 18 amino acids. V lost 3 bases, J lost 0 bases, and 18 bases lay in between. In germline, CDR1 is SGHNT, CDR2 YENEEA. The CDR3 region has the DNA TGTGCCAGCAGCTTCCCTCGGGGGCGACCTTACTCTGGAAACACCATATATTTT. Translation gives CASSFPRGRPYSGNTIYF.

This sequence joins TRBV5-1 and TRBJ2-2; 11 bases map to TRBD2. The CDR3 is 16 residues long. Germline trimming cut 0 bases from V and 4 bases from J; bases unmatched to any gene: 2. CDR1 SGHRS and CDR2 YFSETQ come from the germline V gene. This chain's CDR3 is CASSLVGLAGTGELFF. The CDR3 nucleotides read TGCGCCAGCAGCTTGGTTGGACTAGCGGGCACCGGGGAGCTGTTTTTT.

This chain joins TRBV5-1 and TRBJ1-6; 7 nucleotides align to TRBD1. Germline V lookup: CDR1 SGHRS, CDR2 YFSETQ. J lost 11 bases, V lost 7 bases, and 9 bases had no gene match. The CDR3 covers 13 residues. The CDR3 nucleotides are TGCGCCAGCCAGGGAGGGGGCAAGGCACCCCTCCACTTT. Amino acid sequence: CASQGGGKAPLHF.

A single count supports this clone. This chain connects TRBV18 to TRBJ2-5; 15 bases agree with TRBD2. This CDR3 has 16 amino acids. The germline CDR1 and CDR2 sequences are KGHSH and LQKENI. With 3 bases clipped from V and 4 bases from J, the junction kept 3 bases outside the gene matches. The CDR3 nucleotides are TGTGCCAGCTCACCGGGACTAGCGGGAGGTGGAGAGACCCAGTACTTC. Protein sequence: CASSPGLAGGGETQYF.

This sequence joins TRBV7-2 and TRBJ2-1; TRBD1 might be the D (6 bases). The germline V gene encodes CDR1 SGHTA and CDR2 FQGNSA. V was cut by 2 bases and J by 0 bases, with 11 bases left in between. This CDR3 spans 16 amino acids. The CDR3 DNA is TGTGCCAGCAGCTTAAATTCAGGGGTCTCCTACAATGAGCAGTTCTTC. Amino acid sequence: CASSLNSGVSYNEQFF.